What follows are 6 T cell receptor beta chains derived from one specimen sequenced in a study of blood T cell repertoires in COVID-19. The assay was immunoSEQ multiplex PCR, and TCRdb's table has in-frame clones only and misses some. This sample yields 120,000 to 150,000 clones, of which about 90% are seen a single time; 35% to 40% belongs to the top ten. Material for sequencing was peripheral blood. The source is a man aged 45-60 years who had recovered from COVID-19.

The chain couples TRBV7-2 to TRBJ2-3; D is possibly TRBD2 (5 bases). CDR3 size: 16 residues. The germline V and J ends were trimmed by 4 bases and 6 bases, with 20 bases remaining between them. The germline V gene encodes CDR1 SGHTA and CDR2 FQGNSA. In nucleotides, the CDR3 is TGTGCCAGCAGCTCCGAGATGGCCGGACTCCCGGATACGCAGTATTTT. Translation: CASSSEMAGLPDTQYF.

The rearrangement joins TRBV6-1 to TRBJ2-5; D perhaps matches TRBD2 (7 bases). The V end was cut by 8 bases, the J end by 5 bases, with 15 bases between. Per the germline V gene, CDR1 is MNHNS and CDR2 is SASEGT. The CDR3 has 13 amino acids. This CDR3 reads CASGGGRAETQYF. The CDR3 DNA sequence: TGTGCCAGCGGCGGGGGCCGAGCGGAGACCCAGTACTTC.

Written as DNA, the CDR3 is TGCGCCAGCAGCTCCCCGACTAGCGGGGGAGCGGAGACCCAGTACTTC. It yields the protein CASSSPTSGGAETQYF. The J gene is TRBJ2-5, the V gene TRBV5-1, with TRBD2 identical over 12 bases. The CDR3 is 16 residues long. Trimming removed 3 bases from V and 5 bases from J; junction bases left unmatched: 8. Germline lookup yields CDR1 SGHRS and CDR2 YFSETQ.

This chain links TRBV6-2 or TRBV6-3 with TRBJ2-7; 7 bases fit TRBD1. Germline-derived CDR1 and CDR2 are MNHEY and SVGEGT. This CDR3 spans 15 amino acids. V was clipped by 5 bases and J by 2 bases; unmatched bases: 9. This chain's CDR3 is CASSRSGTAAYEQYF. Written as DNA, the CDR3 is TGTGCCAGCAGTCGCTCCGGGACAGCAGCCTACGAGCAGTACTTC.

The chain combines TRBV5-4 with TRBJ2-5; the match to TRBD1 covers 10 bases. Germline CDR1 and CDR2: SGHNT and YYREEE (reference sequence). Unmatched junction bases numbered 8, after V lost 10 bases and J lost 2 bases. This CDR3 is built from 14 residues. DNA for the CDR3: TGTGCCGCGGGGGGACAGGGGTCTCAAGAGACCCAGTACTTC. It translates to CAAGGQGSQETQYF.

V is TRBV7-9 and J is TRBJ2-7; 8 bases are a match to TRBD1. Germline-derived CDR1 and CDR2 are SEHNR and FQNEAQ (reference sequence). The CDR3 totals 12 residues. Unmatched junction bases numbered 5, after V lost 10 bases and J lost 3 bases. The CDR3 loop is CATQTGDYEQYF. The DNA for the CDR3 is TGTGCCACCCAGACAGGGGACTACGAGCAGTACTTC.